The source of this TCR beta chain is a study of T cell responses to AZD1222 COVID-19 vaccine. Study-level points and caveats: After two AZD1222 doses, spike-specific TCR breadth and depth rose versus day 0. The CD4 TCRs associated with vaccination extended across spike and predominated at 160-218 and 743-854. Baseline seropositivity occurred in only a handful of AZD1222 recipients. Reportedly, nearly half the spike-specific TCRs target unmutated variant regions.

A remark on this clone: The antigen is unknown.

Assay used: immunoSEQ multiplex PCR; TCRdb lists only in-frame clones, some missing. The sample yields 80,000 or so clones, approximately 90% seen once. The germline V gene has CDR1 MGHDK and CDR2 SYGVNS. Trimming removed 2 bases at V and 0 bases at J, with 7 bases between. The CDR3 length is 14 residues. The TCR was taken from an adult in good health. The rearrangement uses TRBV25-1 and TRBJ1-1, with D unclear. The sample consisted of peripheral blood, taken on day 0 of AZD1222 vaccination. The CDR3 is CASSEGNLNTEAFF. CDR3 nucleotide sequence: TGTGCCAGCAGTGAAGGGAATCTGAACACTGAAGCTTTCTTT.